A selection of T cell receptor beta chains follows, all from one sample in a study of cytomegalovirus exposure and HLA in healthy donors. Method: immunoSEQ multiplex PCR; TCRdb's copy keeps in-frame clones and lacks some. The table shows about 110,000 clones, with around 79% occurring only once. Sequencing was performed on PBMCs. The source is a man between 60 and 70 years old in good health and CMV-seronegative. Both conserved end residues are part of each CDR3. A D gene is named only where the DNA matches it firmly. Not every row has a clone size; where given, it reads once, few, many or a size class.

size,J,length,D,V,CDR3,DNA
NA,TRBJ1-4,16,NA,TRBV11-2,CASSLEGGMANEKLFF,TGTGCCAGCAGCTTAGAGGGGGGGATGGCTAATGAAAAACTGTTTTTT
NA,TRBJ2-1,18,TRBD2,TRBV5-6,CASSSVASGGITYNEQFF,TGTGCCAGCAGCTCAGTGGCTAGCGGGGGGATTACCTACAATGAGCAGTTCTTC
NA,TRBJ2-5,16,TRBD2,TRBV5-1,CASSLRLAGGQETQYF,TGCGCCAGCAGCTTGCGACTAGCGGGGGGGCAAGAGACCCAGTACTTC
NA,TRBJ1-4,16,TRBD1,TRBV7-9,CASSGTGGATVEKLFF,TGTGCCAGCAGCGGGACAGGGGGCGCAACGGTCGAAAAACTGTTTTTT
few,TRBJ1-4,14,NA,TRBV5-6,CASSHGRNNEKLFF,TGTGCCAGCAGTCATGGGCGAAATAATGAAAAACTGTTTTTT
NA,TRBJ2-1,13,NA,TRBV9,CASSPSSYNEQFF,TGTGCCAGCAGCCCCAGCTCCTACAATGAGCAGTTCTTC
NA,TRBJ2-2,17,TRBD2,TRBV5-1,CASSFSMTSGNTGELFF,TGCGCCAGCAGCTTCAGCATGACTAGCGGGAACACCGGGGAGCTGTTTTTT
NA,TRBJ1-4,15,TRBD1,TRBV7-9,CASSLGDRDHEKLFF,TGTGCCAGCAGCTTAGGGGACAGGGACCATGAAAAACTGTTTTTT
NA,TRBJ2-2,17,TRBD2,TRBV7-2,CASSLGSGGGNTGELFF,TGTGCCAGCAGCTTAGGAAGCGGGGGTGGAAACACCGGGGAGCTGTTTTTT
NA,TRBJ1-1,14,TRBD1,TRBV11-2,CASSSRGLGTEAFF,TGTGCCAGCAGTTCAAGGGGGCTTGGCACTGAAGCTTTCTTT
NA,TRBJ1-3,17,NA,TRBV16,CASSPPRASVKGNTIYF,TGTGCCAGCAGCCCCCCGAGGGCCAGTGTGAAAGGAAACACCATATATTTT
NA,TRBJ2-2,15,NA,TRBV2,CASSGTLLNTGELFF,TGTGCCAGCTCCGGGACACTCTTGAACACCGGGGAGCTGTTTTTT
NA,TRBJ2-3,16,TRBD1,TRBV25-1,CASSVRTGPSTDTQYF,TGTGCCAGCAGTGTAAGGACAGGCCCAAGCACAGATACGCAGTATTTT
NA,TRBJ1-2,13,TRBD1,TRBV6-5,CASRQGADYGYTF,TGTGCCAGCAGACAGGGGGCAGACTATGGCTACACCTTC
NA,TRBJ1-4,14,NA,TRBV7-2,CASSPRWGGEKLFF,TGTGCCAGCAGCCCCCGATGGGGAGGTGAAAAACTGTTTTTT
NA,TRBJ1-5,13,TRBD1,TRBV4-1,CASTGTVGQPQHF,TGCGCCAGCACAGGGACAGTCGGACAGCCCCAGCATTTT
NA,TRBJ1-6,15,TRBD1,TRBV7-2,CASSLKGAFNSPLHF,TGTGCCAGCAGCTTAAAGGGGGCTTTTAATTCACCCCTCCACTTT
NA,TRBJ1-1,16,NA,TRBV9,CASSSQGGGVNTEAFF,TGTGCCAGCAGTTCCCAGGGAGGGGGAGTGAACACTGAAGCTTTCTTT
NA,TRBJ1-3,15,NA,TRBV6-9,CASQSAVREGNTIYF,TGTGCCAGCCAGTCAGCGGTCAGAGAAGGAAACACCATATATTTT
once,TRBJ2-1,15,TRBD2,TRBV11-2,CASSLAAGGPSEQFF,TGTGCCAGCAGCTTAGCGGCGGGGGGGCCCAGTGAGCAGTTCTTC
NA,TRBJ1-1,14,NA,TRBV6-6,CASSSRALNTEAFF,TGTGCCAGCAGTTCGCGGGCCCTGAACACTGAAGCTTTCTTT
NA,TRBJ1-2,11,NA,TRBV29-1,CSVGGGRGYTF,TGCAGCGTTGGTGGGGGCCGTGGCTACACCTTC
NA,TRBJ1-5,12,NA,TRBV7-9,CAAGGSNQPQHF,TGTGCCGCCGGGGGTAGCAATCAGCCCCAGCATTTT
NA,TRBJ1-2,14,TRBD1,TRBV28,CASSAGTEAYGYTF,TGTGCCAGCAGTGCCGGGACAGAGGCATATGGCTACACCTTC
once,TRBJ1-6,14,TRBD1,TRBV10-2,CASSRGQARSPLHF,TGCGCCAGCAGTAGGGGACAGGCTCGCTCACCCCTCCACTTT
NA,TRBJ2-3,14,NA,TRBV29-1,CSVERWQGMNTQYF,TGCAGCGTTGAGAGGTGGCAGGGTATGAATACGCAGTATTTT
NA,TRBJ1-5,17,NA,TRBV27,CASTPTFAGTRDQPQHF,TGTGCCAGCACCCCCACCTTTGCCGGGACACGAGATCAGCCCCAGCATTTT
NA,TRBJ1-1,15,NA,TRBV4-2,CASSQDRQGGTEAFF,TGTGCCAGCAGCCAAGATAGGCAGGGAGGCACTGAAGCTTTCTTT
NA,TRBJ1-3,14,NA,TRBV13,CASSLGAAGNTIYF,TGTGCCAGCAGCTTAGGTGCAGCTGGAAACACCATATATTTT
NA,TRBJ2-7,15,TRBD1,TRBV19,CASSPQDRPSYEQYF,TGTGCCAGTAGTCCCCAGGACAGGCCCTCCTACGAGCAGTACTTC
NA,TRBJ1-2,12,NA,TRBV7-9,CASSLGRDGYTF,TGTGCCAGCAGCTTAGGGCGGGACGGCTACACCTTC
NA,TRBJ2-1,16,TRBD2,TRBV6-5,CASSYSISGGADEQFF,TGTGCCAGCAGTTACTCGATTAGCGGGGGGGCCGATGAGCAGTTCTTC
NA,TRBJ1-1,14,NA,TRBV14,CASSRQAMNTEAFF,TGTGCCAGCAGCCGACAGGCCATGAACACTGAAGCTTTCTTT
NA,TRBJ1-2,9,NA,TRBV19,CASSIHWTF,TGTGCCAGTAGTATCCACTGGACCTTC
NA,TRBJ1-2,15,TRBD1,TRBV5-1,CASKETGVDNYGYTF,TGCGCCAGCAAGGAGACAGGGGTGGATAACTATGGCTACACCTTC
NA,TRBJ2-4,14,NA,TRBV28,CASSTTGVENIQYF,TGTGCCAGCAGCACGACGGGGGTGGAAAACATTCAGTACTTC
NA,TRBJ1-1,12,NA,TRBV19,CASADWNTEAFF,TGTGCCAGCGCGGACTGGAACACTGAAGCTTTCTTT
NA,TRBJ1-2,13,NA,TRBV13,CASSLTANYGYTF,TGTGCCAGCAGCTTGACAGCTAACTATGGCTACACCTTC
NA,TRBJ2-1,13,NA,TRBV7-2,CASSLVQYNEQFF,TGTGCCAGCAGCTTAGTTCAATACAATGAGCAGTTCTTC
NA,TRBJ2-3,14,NA,TRBV4-1,CASSQADSDDTQYF,TGCGCCAGCAGCCAAGCTGACAGTGATGATACGCAGTATTTT
NA,TRBJ1-6,17,TRBD1,TRBV30,CAWRNPGQGAVNSPLHF,TGTGCCTGGAGAAATCCGGGACAGGGGGCGGTTAATTCACCCCTCCACTTT
NA,TRBJ1-5,15,NA,TRBV7-2,CASSLETVGNQPQHF,TGTGCCAGCAGCTTAGAAACAGTAGGCAATCAGCCCCAGCATTTT
NA,TRBJ1-1,13,NA,TRBV25-1,CASKGGADTEAFF,TGTGCCAGCAAAGGGGGGGCCGACACTGAAGCTTTCTTT
NA,TRBJ1-2,11,NA,TRBV6-5,CASSQGWGYTF,TGTGCCAGCAGTCAGGGTTGGGGCTACACCTTC
NA,TRBJ2-7,15,TRBD1,TRBV7-9,CASSLGTGTFYEQYF,TGTGCCAGCAGCTTAGGGACAGGAACTTTTTACGAGCAGTACTTC
NA,TRBJ1-2,12,NA,TRBV21-1,CASSYYSYGYTF,TGTGCCAGCAGCTATTACAGTTATGGCTACACCTTC
NA,TRBJ2-5,12,NA,TRBV5-8,CASSLYGETQYF,TGTGCCAGCAGCTTGTACGGTGAGACCCAGTACTTC
NA,TRBJ1-2,15,NA,TRBV5-5,CASSFGGIGFYGYTF,TGTGCCAGCAGCTTTGGAGGGATCGGCTTCTATGGCTACACCTTC
NA,TRBJ1-1,16,NA,TRBV6-6,CASSYPSSGGHTEAFF,TGTGCCAGCAGTTACCCTAGCAGCGGGGGGCACACTGAAGCTTTCTTT
NA,TRBJ1-6,13,NA,TRBV2,CASRGQYNSPLHF,TGTGCCAGCAGAGGACAGTATAATTCACCCCTCCACTTT
NA,TRBJ1-2,12,TRBD1,TRBV29-1,CSDFGTGGGYTF,TGCAGCGATTTCGGGACAGGCGGCGGCTACACCTTC